Detailed here is one T cell receptor beta chain. The entry originates in a study of blood T cell repertoires in COVID-19. Whole-study context: Samples taken during acute and convalescent COVID-19 were collected in the United States, Italy and Spain. Sources were T cells, B-cell-depleted T cells, or PBMCs; the material itself was cDNA or gDNA.

After removal of 6 bases from V and 3 bases from J, the junction contained 12 bases not matched to a gene. Germline assignment: CDR1 SGHRS and CDR2 YFSETQ. The length of the CDR3 is 15 residues. Methods used by the authors: From reference gene primer amplification, estimates of nucleated cell counts were derived. The repertoire was sequenced with immunoSEQ multiplex PCR; TCRdb's copy has only in-frame clones and lacks some. V and J calls and clone size come straight from that table; D and trimming were deduced from the DNA. The sample holds 75,000 to 85,000 clones, 88% seen once. This sequence joins TRBV5-1 and TRBJ2-7, with 7 bases aligning to TRBD1. The sequence was collected from a human donor in a cohort sampled during active COVID-19. Sequenced sample: peripheral blood. The CDR3 reads CASKKGSTGVYEQYF. Written as DNA, the CDR3 is TGCGCCAGCAAAAAGGGGAGTACAGGGGTCTACGAGCAGTACTTC. The entire variable domain, with the rest obtained from reference TRBV5-1 and TRBJ2-7, is as follows: KAGVTQTPRYLIKTRGQQVTLSCSPISGHRSVSWYQQTPGQGLQFLFEYFSETQRNKGNFPGRFSGRQFSNSRSEMNVSTLELGDSALYLCASKKGSTGVYEQYFGPGTRLTVT.